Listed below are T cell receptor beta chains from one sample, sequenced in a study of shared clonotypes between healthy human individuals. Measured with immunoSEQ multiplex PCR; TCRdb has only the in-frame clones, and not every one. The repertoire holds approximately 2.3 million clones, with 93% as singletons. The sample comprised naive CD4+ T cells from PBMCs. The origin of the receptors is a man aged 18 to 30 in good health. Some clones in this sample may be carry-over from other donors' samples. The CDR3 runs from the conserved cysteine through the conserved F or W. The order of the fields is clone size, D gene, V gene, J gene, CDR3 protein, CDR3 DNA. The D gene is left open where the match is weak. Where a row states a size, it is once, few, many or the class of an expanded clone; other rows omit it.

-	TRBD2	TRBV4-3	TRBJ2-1	CASSQDRRRGDEQFF	TGCGCCAGCAGCCAAGATCGCCGGCGGGGGGATGAGCAGTTCTTC
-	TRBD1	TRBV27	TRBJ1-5	CASSFHRGEGQPQHF	TGTGCCAGCAGTTTTCACAGGGGAGAGGGTCAGCCCCAGCATTTT
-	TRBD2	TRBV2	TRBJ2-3	CASTEDGLAGGSRPSTDTQYF	TGTGCCAGCACCGAAGACGGGCTAGCGGGAGGGTCCCGCCCTAGCACAGATACGCAGTATTTT
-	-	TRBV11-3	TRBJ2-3	CASSSQGTDTQYF	TGTGCCAGCAGCTCGCAGGGCACAGATACGCAGTATTTT
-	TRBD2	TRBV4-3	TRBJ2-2	CASSPRTSSYGELFF	TGCGCCAGCAGCCCGAGGACTAGCTCCTACGGGGAGCTGTTTTTT
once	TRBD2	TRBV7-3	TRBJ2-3	CASSLAGSTDTQYF	TGTGCCAGCTCATTAGCGGGAAGCACAGATACGCAGTATTTT
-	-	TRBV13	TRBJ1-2	CASSVDISPYGYTF	TGTGCCAGCAGCGTAGACATATCGCCCTATGGCTACACCTTC
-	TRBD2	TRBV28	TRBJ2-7	CASSLWGGSSYEQYF	TGTGCCAGCAGTTTATGGGGCGGGAGCTCCTACGAGCAGTACTTC
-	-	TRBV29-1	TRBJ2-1	CSGVAGYNEQFF	TGCAGCGGGGTAGCTGGGTACAATGAGCAGTTCTTC
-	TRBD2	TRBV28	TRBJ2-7	CASSLSGLGTYEQYF	TGTGCCAGCAGTTTATCGGGACTAGGAACCTACGAGCAGTACTTC
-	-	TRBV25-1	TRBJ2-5	CASSEYDSGRKETQYF	TGTGCCAGCAGTGAATACGACTCTGGCAGAAAAGAGACCCAGTACTTC
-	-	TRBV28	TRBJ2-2	CASLDSGTGELFF	TGTGCCAGCCTGGACAGTGGCACCGGGGAGCTGTTTTTT
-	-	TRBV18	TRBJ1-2	CASSPQGANGYTF	TGTGCCAGCTCACCACAGGGCGCAAATGGCTACACCTTC
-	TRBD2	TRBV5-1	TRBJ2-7	CASSPGRESYEQYF	TGCGCCAGCAGCCCGGGGCGGGAGAGCTACGAGCAGTACTTC
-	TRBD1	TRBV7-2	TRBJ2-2	CASSPVGQGTGELFF	TGTGCCAGCAGCCCCGTCGGACAGGGGACCGGGGAGCTGTTTTTT
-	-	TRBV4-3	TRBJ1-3	CASSLQGSGNTIYF	TGCGCCAGCAGCCTCCAGGGCTCTGGAAACACCATATATTTT
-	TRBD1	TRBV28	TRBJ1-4	CASSSTQTGRYEKLFF	TGTGCCAGCAGTTCGACCCAGACAGGGAGATATGAAAAACTGTTTTTT
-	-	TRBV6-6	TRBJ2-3	CASSYNADTQYF	TGTGCCAGCAGTTACAACGCAGATACGCAGTATTTT